These 15 T cell receptor beta chains were all obtained from the same sample, sequenced in a study of shared clonotypes between healthy human individuals. Naive CD8 isolation took CD45RO-negative cells positively selected for CCR7 and excluded terminally differentiated effector memory CD45RA+ cells. Clones were read by immunoSEQ multiplex PCR, and TCRdb kept only the in-frame ones, dropping some. This table holds around 2,000,000 clones, approximately 94% found once. The source material was naive CD8+ T cells sorted from blood. The receptors derive from a man between 18 and 35 years old in good health.

The DNA of the CDR3 is TGTGCCAGCAGCTTATCAGAAGCGGGCACCTACAATGAGCAGTTCTTC. It is translated as CASSLSEAGTYNEQFF. The chain couples TRBV7-9 to TRBJ2-1, with D perhaps matching TRBD2 (6 bases). Germline assignment: CDR1 SEHNR and CDR2 FQNEAQ (reference sequence). This CDR3 is built from 16 residues. With 2 bases removed from V and 2 bases from J, the gap between germline ends came to 13 bases.

The genes are TRBV27 and TRBJ1-4; D remains unclear. Trimming cost V 5 bases and J 4 bases, with 14 bases left between them. CDR3 size: 15 residues. Germline lookup yields CDR1 MNHEY and CDR2 SMNVEV (reference sequence). The CDR3 reads CASSLTGRHNEKLFF. Written as DNA, the CDR3 is TGTGCCAGCAGTCTCACCGGGCGACATAATGAAAAACTGTTTTTT.

The rearrangement joins TRBV6-5 to TRBJ1-2; D gene unclear. V lost 0 bases and J 3 bases, leaving 11 bases between the germline ends. The CDR3 has 15 amino acids. The germline gives CDR1 MNHEY, CDR2 SVGAGI. CDR3: CASSYSESLHYGYTF. The CDR3 DNA reads as TGTGCCAGCAGTTACTCGGAGTCCCTCCACTATGGCTACACCTTC.

This chain uses TRBV28 with TRBJ2-5; a weak D match, TRBD2 (6 bases). The CDR3 has 16 amino acids. Deletions cut 1 base from V and 2 bases from J, with 14 bases between. The germline V gene has CDR1 MDHEN and CDR2 SYDVKM. This chain's CDR3 is CASSLYGGASQETQYF. The CDR3 DNA reads as TGTGCCAGCAGTTTATATGGCGGGGCCTCTCAAGAGACCCAGTACTTC.

The CDR3 region has the DNA TGTGCCAGTAGTACGAAGTTGGAGCGGCACTACAATGAGCAGTTCTTC. The encoded protein is CASSTKLERHYNEQFF. The rearrangement joins TRBV19 to TRBJ2-1; D may be TRBD2 (5 bases). Germline V gene data show CDR1 as LNHDA and CDR2 as SQIVND (reference sequence). The CDR3 totals 16 residues. Trimming removed 4 bases at V and 3 bases at J, with 16 bases between.

This clone has a single count. The chain is built from TRBV30 and TRBJ1-3; perhaps TRBD1 as D (5 bases). Germline CDR1 reads GTSNPN; CDR2 reads SVGIG (reference sequence). This CDR3 is 14 amino acids long. V was shortened by 0 bases and J by 3 bases, with 9 bases between the two germline ends. CDR3 DNA sequence: TGTGCCTGGAGTGTAGCAGGGAGTGGAAACACCATATATTTT. Translating gives CAWSVAGSGNTIYF.

The V call is TRBV19, the J call TRBJ2-7; D is possibly TRBD1 (5 bases). Trimming removed 5 bases at V and 3 bases at J, with 11 bases between. CDR3 length: 13 amino acids. The germline V gene has CDR1 LNHDA and CDR2 SQIVND (reference sequence). The CDR3 DNA follows: TGTGCCAGTAGTGTGACAGTTGACTACGAGCAGTACTTC. This codes for CASSVTVDYEQYF.

With regard to this clone: Other DNA sequences in the same sample also yield this CDR3. The rearrangement uses TRBV5-4 and TRBJ1-2; D gene ambiguous. V gave up 0 bases and J gave up 0 bases, with 6 bases separating them. Germline-derived CDR1 and CDR2 are SGHNT and YYREEE (reference sequence). This CDR3 contains 14 residues. The CDR3 DNA follows: TGTGCCAGCAGCTTGGACGGGGCTAACTATGGCTACACCTTC. It is translated as CASSLDGANYGYTF.

Worth noting for this clone: This CDR3 is also generated by other DNA sequences in the sample. The gene calls are TRBV9 and TRBJ1-1; no clear D gene. The CDR3 length is 12 residues. Germline CDR1 SGDLS, CDR2 YYNGEE. Deletions cut 2 bases from V and 5 bases from J, with 7 bases between. In DNA, the CDR3 is TGTGCCAGCAGCGTCGGGGATACTGAAGCTTTCTTT. As protein: CASSVGDTEAFF.

V is TRBV5-1 and J is TRBJ2-7; D is undetermined. The ends were cut back, 5 bases at V and 5 bases at J, with 17 bases in the middle. Germline-derived CDR1 and CDR2 are SGHRS and YFSETQ. CDR3 length: 14 residues. The CDR3 DNA is TGCGCCAGCAGTTCTACTGGTGGGTTGGACGAGCAGTACTTC. Translating it yields CASSSTGGLDEQYF.

This rearrangement joins TRBV5-4 to TRBJ2-5; 7 bases map to TRBD1. V gave up 4 bases and J gave up 2 bases; unmatched junction bases: 5. Germline CDR1 and CDR2: SGHNT and YYREEE (reference sequence). The CDR3 is 14 residues long. CDR3 sequence (DNA): TGTGCCAGCAGCGGCGGACAGGAACAAGAGACCCAGTACTTC. This sequence encodes CASSGGQEQETQYF. Combining the CDR3 with reference TRBV5-4 and TRBJ2-5 gives the whole variable domain ETGVTQSPTHLIKTRGQQVTLRCSSQSGHNTVSWYQQALGQGPQFIFQYYREEENGRGNFPPRFSGLQFPNYSSELNVNALELDDSALYLCASSGGQEQETQYFGPGTRLLVL.

The genes are TRBV5-4 and TRBJ2-7; D unclear. This CDR3 is 12 amino acids long. CDR1 is SGHNT and CDR2 is YYREEE in the germline V gene (reference sequence). Trimming removed 2 bases at V and 6 bases at J, with 9 bases between. The CDR3 sequence is CASSFQPGEQYF. CDR3 nucleotide sequence: TGTGCCAGCAGCTTCCAACCAGGCGAGCAGTACTTC.

This clone has only one observation. The DNA for the CDR3 is TGTGCCAGCAGTTTATCTCATTACAATGAGCAGTTCTTC. Translating gives CASSLSHYNEQFF. The chain has TRBV27 and TRBJ2-1; D not resolved. The length of the CDR3 is 13 residues. Germline CDR1 is MNHEY and CDR2 is SMNVEV (reference sequence). The V end was cut by 0 bases, the J end by 4 bases, with 4 bases between.

The chain couples TRBV27 to TRBJ1-6; 9 bases map to TRBD1. There are 14 residues in the CDR3. Germline V gene lookup returns CDR1 MNHEY and CDR2 SMNVEV (reference sequence). J was trimmed by 8 bases and V by 7 bases; bases with no gene match: 6. DNA for the CDR3: TGTGCCAGCAATTCGGGACAGGGCCATTCACCCCTCCACTTT. Encoded protein: CASNSGQGHSPLHF.

The rearrangement joins TRBV4-1 to TRBJ2-7; D is perhaps TRBD1 (5 bases). V was shortened by 0 bases and J by 5 bases, with 14 bases between the two germline ends. Germline assignment: CDR1 MGHRA and CDR2 YSYEKL. The CDR3 totals 15 residues. The DNA of the CDR3 is TGCGCCAGCAGCCAAGATGGCAGGGTTTCCGACGAGCAGTACTTC. Translating gives CASSQDGRVSDEQYF.